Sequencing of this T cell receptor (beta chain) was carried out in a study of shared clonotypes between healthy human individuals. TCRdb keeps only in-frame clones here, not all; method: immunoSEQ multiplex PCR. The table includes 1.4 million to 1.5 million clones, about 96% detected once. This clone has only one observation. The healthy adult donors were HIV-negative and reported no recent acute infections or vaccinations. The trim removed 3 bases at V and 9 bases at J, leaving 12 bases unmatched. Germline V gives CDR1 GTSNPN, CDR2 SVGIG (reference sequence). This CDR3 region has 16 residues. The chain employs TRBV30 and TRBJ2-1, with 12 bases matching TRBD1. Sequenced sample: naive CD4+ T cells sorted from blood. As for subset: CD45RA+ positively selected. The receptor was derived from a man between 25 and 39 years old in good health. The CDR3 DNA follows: TGTGCCTGGAGACGTACGGGGGACAGGGGGCGCGGTGAGCAGTTCTTC. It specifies CAWRRTGDRGRGEQFF.